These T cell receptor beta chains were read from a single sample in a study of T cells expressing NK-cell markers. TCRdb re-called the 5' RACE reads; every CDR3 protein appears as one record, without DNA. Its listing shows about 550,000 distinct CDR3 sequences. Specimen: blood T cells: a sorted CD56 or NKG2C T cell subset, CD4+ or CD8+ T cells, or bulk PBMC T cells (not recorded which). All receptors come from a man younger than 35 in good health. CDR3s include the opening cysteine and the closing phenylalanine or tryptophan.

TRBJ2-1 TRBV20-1 CSASPPGSAYYNEQFF
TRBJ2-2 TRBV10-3 CAIRPGRNTGELFF
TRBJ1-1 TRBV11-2 CASSQRITGTEAFF
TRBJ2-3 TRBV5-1 CASSSRPGDTQYF
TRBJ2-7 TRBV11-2 CASSLEAREAYEQYF
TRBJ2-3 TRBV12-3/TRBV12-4 CASSLEGRTSTDTQYF
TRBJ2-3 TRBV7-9 CASSLLAGVGGDTQYF
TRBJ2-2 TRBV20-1 CSARAAGLPTGELFF
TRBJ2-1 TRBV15 CATSRQDWYNEQFF
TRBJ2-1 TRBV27 CASSLAGANDNEQFF
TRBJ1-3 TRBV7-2 CASSLGQVSGNTIYF
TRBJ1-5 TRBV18 CASSPAGNQPQHF
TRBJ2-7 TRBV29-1 CSVRTGMGPYEQYF
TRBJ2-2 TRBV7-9 CASSSRQGAFAGELFF
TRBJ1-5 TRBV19 CASSIGLGSNQPQHF
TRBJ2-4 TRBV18 CASSPPSALNIQYF
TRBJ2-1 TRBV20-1 CSARPRARASYNEQFF
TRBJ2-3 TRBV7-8 CASSLAQLARLSTDTQYF
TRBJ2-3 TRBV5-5 CASSSARVPDTQYF
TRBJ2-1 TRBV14 CASSLWTDRDEQFF
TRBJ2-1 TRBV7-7 CASSLVAGDLEQFF
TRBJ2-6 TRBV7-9 CASSFRASDSGANVLTF
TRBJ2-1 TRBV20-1 CSADRQVDEQFF
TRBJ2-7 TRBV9 CASSVAGDTNYEQYF
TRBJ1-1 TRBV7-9 CASSSGESAFF
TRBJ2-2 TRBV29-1 CSVAKTNTGELFF
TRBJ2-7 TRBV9 CASSVDPDRGSEQYF
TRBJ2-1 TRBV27 CASTRDLSYNEQFF
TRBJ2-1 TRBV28 CASSLLKLAGGPDEQFF
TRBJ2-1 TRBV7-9 CASSSGQIRQFF
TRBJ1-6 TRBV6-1 CASRRAAQSPYNSPLHF
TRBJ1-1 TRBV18 CASSPRERQDTEAFF
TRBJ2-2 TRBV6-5 CASSPLAGDGTGELFF
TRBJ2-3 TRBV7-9 CASSSRASLTDTQYF
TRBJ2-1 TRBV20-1 CSARDLGLAGSYNEQFF
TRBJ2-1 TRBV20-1 CSARPDRGSSYNEQFF
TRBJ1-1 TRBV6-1 CASREDRTVNTEAFF
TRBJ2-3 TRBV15 CATSRVGGRGTDTQYF
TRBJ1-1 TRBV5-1 CASSLEGRRDTEAFF
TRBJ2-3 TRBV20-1 CSASPPSGRAGLTQYF
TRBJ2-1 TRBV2 CASSERGQGARNEQFF
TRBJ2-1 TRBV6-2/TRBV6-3 CASRRDGAQNEQFF
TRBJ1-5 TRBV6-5 CASSYITGGQPQHF
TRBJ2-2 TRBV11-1 CASSLGSWQTNTGELFF
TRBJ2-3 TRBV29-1 CSVGGVQISTDTQYF
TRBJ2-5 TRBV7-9 CASSSSVAGLGGETQYF
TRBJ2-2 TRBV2 CASNPSGSTGELFF
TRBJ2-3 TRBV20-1 CSALRVAASTDTQYF
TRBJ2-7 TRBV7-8 CASSPDEHYEQYF
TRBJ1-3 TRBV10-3 CAISEPGVSGNTIYF
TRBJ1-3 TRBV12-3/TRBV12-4 CASSVDPGRNTIYF
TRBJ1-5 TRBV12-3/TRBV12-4 CASSLGQINQPQHF
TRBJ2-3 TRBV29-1 CSVESGRGVLDTQYF
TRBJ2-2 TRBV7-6 CASSLYSSTTNTGELFF
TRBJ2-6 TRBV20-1 CSASPDPGLLSGANVLTF